This T cell receptor (beta chain) came from a study of a mutant IDH1 vaccine in newly diagnosed glioma. Germline V CDR1 and CDR2: LNHDA, SQIVND (reference sequence). This CDR3 has 17 residues. The V gene lost 6 bases and the J gene lost 1 base, with 21 bases spanning the gap. Only in-frame clones appear in the TCRdb table, and some are missing; sequencing was by immunoSEQ multiplex PCR. Counted here are fewer than 50,000 clones, about nine tenths occurring once; the ten biggest clones make up 18%. This sample's time point: baseline, week 1 (first vaccination visit). Treatment: pre-vaccination baseline after standard-of-care therapy. Details on this clone: As yet, its antigen is unknown.

Study-level results: Patients showed vaccine-induced immune responses at a rate of roughly 93%.

This sequence was found in a young man with glioma. The rearrangement uses TRBV19 and TRBJ1-1; D is perhaps TRBD1 (6 bases). Specimen: PBMCs, collected from a glioma patient treated with radiotherapy, temozolomide or both. CDR3 protein: CASRITSPGQTNTEAFF. In DNA form, the CDR3 reads TGTGCCAGTAGGATAACATCGCCGGGACAAACGAACACTGAAGCTTTCTTT.